This T cell receptor beta chain emerged from a study of blood T cell repertoires in COVID-19. The protocol was immunoSEQ multiplex PCR, while the TCRdb copy is restricted to in-frame clones and leaves out a portion. The data contain about 40,000 clones, approximately 86% of them singletons. After removal of 4 bases from V and 0 bases from J, the junction contained 7 bases not matched to a gene. The CDR3 is made up of 16 amino acids. Germline V gene sequence: CDR1 SGHTS, CDR2 YDEGEE. This sequence originates from a middle-aged man in a cohort sampled during active COVID-19. The J gene is TRBJ2-1, the V gene TRBV5-8; TRBD2 matches 7 bases. The specimen was peripheral blood. The CDR3 region has the DNA TGTGCCAGCAGCCAACCGGGGGGACTCTCCTACAATGAGCAGTTCTTC. Amino acid sequence: CASSQPGGLSYNEQFF.